The TCR beta chain described here comes from a study of blood T cell repertoires in COVID-19. Study at large: COVID-19 samples collected from the United States, Italy and Spain covered acute and convalescent phases.

Method: immunoSEQ multiplex PCR; TCRdb's copy keeps in-frame clones and lacks some. Of under 400,000 clones in the sample, 87% are singletons; the top ten hold about 9.4%. The CDR3 covers 16 residues. V lost 3 bases, J lost 1 base, and 3 bases stayed unmatched. Germline CDR1 and CDR2: LNHDA and SQIVND (reference sequence). Source material: peripheral blood. V usage is TRBV19 and J usage is TRBJ2-2; 9 nucleotides line up with TRBD1. The receptor was derived from a woman under 40 with COVID-19, enrolled during active disease. For the CDR3, the DNA is TGTGCCAGTAGTATGACGGGACAGGGGAACACCGGGGAGCTGTTTTTT. Amino acids: CASSMTGQGNTGELFF.